The present T cell receptor (beta chain) was sequenced within a study of T-cell reconstitution after alpha-beta-depleted transplantation in children. It was with unique molecular identifiers that the TCRbeta library was prepared. Each CDR3 protein gets one entry after TCRdb re-called the PCR reads with MiXCR. The sample holds some 390,000 distinct CDR3 sequences, 20% seen once. This clonotype is a singleton in its sample. Germline CDR1 is SGHTA and CDR2 is FQGNSA. Trimming at V came to 4 bases and at J to 4 bases, leaving 2 bases not matched to a gene. CDR3 length: 15 residues. The source of this sequence is a human donor who donated a stem cell graft to a child with acute myeloid leukemia. The sample here was PBMCs from the stem cell graft donor, taken from the stem cell graft. The chain employs TRBV7-2 and TRBJ2-1, with TRBD2 matching 12 bases. The CDR3 nucleotides are TGTGCCAGCAGCTGGACTAGCGGGAAATACAATGAGCAGTTCTTC. This codes for CASSWTSGKYNEQFF.